These 15 T cell receptor beta chains came from one sample sequenced in a study of preoperative IRX-2 immunotherapy in early breast cancer. The protocol was immunoSEQ multiplex PCR, while the TCRdb copy is restricted to in-frame clones and leaves out a portion. The profile shows about 2,700 clones, under 80% of them singletons. Described treatment: preoperative locoregional IRX-2 cytokine immunotherapy. Sequences were derived from tumor tissue, sampled before IRX-2 immunotherapy. Source of these receptors: a human donor with breast cancer.

In its sample, this clone was seen once. The chain recombines TRBV19 with TRBJ1-1; no clear D. CDR1 is LNHDA and CDR2 is SQIVND in the germline V gene (reference sequence). V was pared by 4 bases and J by 1 base, with 7 bases between. The CDR3 covers 13 residues. CDR3 sequence (DNA): TGTGCCAGTAGTAGAGACTGGAACACTGAAGCTTTCTTT. Translating it yields CASSRDWNTEAFF.

This clone was observed a handful of times. This chain uses TRBV11-3 with TRBJ2-3, with 10 bases aligning to TRBD2. The CDR3 length is 16 residues. Per germline, CDR1 SGHNT and CDR2 YENEEA. V shed 5 bases, J shed 4 bases, and the junction held 9 bases outside the gene matches. The CDR3 DNA is TGTGCCAGCAGCCCTACCGAGCGGGGGGGTTCAGATACGCAGTATTTT. Translating it yields CASSPTERGGSDTQYF.

This clone is large within its sample. V and J are TRBV28 and TRBJ1-1, with a tentative D call TRBD1 (6 bases). The ends were cut back, 6 bases at V and 6 bases at J, with 23 bases in the middle. Germline CDR1 and CDR2: MDHEN and SYDVKM. The CDR3 runs 16 residues. The DNA of the CDR3 is TGTGCCAGCAGACCCCCTCCTTCAGGGGCTGTCGCTGAAGCTTTCTTT. This translates into CASRPPPSGAVAEAFF.

For the CDR3, the DNA is TGCGCCAGCAGCTTGAACCTACCCCACACCGGGGAGCTGTTTTTT. It encodes CASSLNLPHTGELFF. The V gene is TRBV5-1, the J gene TRBJ2-2, with D unclear. Germline V lookup: CDR1 SGHRS, CDR2 YFSETQ. The CDR3 has 15 residues. The V end lost 1 base, the J end lost 3 bases, and 10 bases lay between the germline ends.

This chain uses TRBV19 with TRBJ2-5, with 15 positions matching TRBD2. The germline gives CDR1 LNHDA, CDR2 SQIVND (reference sequence). With 3 bases clipped from V and 2 bases from J, the junction kept 10 bases outside the gene matches. The CDR3 extends over 19 amino acids. The CDR3 sequence is CASSIDTGTSGGLQETQYF. The CDR3 bases are TGTGCCAGTAGTATCGACACCGGGACTAGCGGGGGGTTACAAGAGACCCAGTACTTC.

For the CDR3, the DNA is TGTGCCAGCAGCTTGGGAATAGCGGGCGGAAAAGAGACCCAGTACTTC. Encoded protein: CASSLGIAGGKETQYF. The chain carries TRBV7-6 and TRBJ2-5, with 7 nucleotides matching TRBD2. The CDR3 has 16 residues. Losses at the gene ends were 3 bases for V and 3 bases for J; bases not matched to a gene: 10. Germline values: CDR1 SGHVS, CDR2 FNYEAQ.

V is TRBV29-1 and J is TRBJ1-1; D gene unclear. Germline V CDR1 and CDR2: SQVTM, ANQGSEA. V shed 6 bases and J shed 1 base, with 15 bases lying between them. The CDR3 extends over 14 amino acids. CDR3 amino acids: CSVHRGTGNTEAFF. The CDR3 DNA sequence: TGCAGCGTCCACAGAGGCACGGGGAACACTGAAGCTTTCTTT.

In its sample, this clone ranks as large. The V call is TRBV11-3, the J call TRBJ1-1, with TRBD1 matching 8 bases. The CDR3 covers 16 residues. CDR1 is SGHNT, CDR2 YENEEA, per germline. Losses at the gene ends were 4 bases for V and 4 bases for J; bases not matched to a gene: 11. The CDR3 protein is CASSSRQGLKGTEAFF. The DNA of the CDR3 is TGTGCCAGCAGCTCGAGACAGGGGTTGAAAGGCACTGAAGCTTTCTTT. Variable domain in full (rest from reference TRBV11-3 and TRBJ1-1): EAGVVQSPRYKIIEKKQPVAFWCNPISGHNTLYWYLQNLGQGPELLIRYENEEAVDDSQLPKDRFSAERLKGVDSTLKIQPAELGDSAVYLCASSSRQGLKGTEAFFGQGTRLTVV.

The V and J genes are TRBV7-7 and TRBJ1-4; TRBD1 agrees at 7 bases. With V trimmed by 1 base and J by 8 bases, 7 bases remained unmatched. The CDR3 is 15 residues long. CDR1 SSHAT and CDR2 FNYEAQ come from the germline V gene (reference sequence). In DNA, the CDR3 is TGTGCCAGCAGCTTAGAGGGGGCTCCCTACGAAAAACTGTTTTTT. It translates to CASSLEGAPYEKLFF.

This clone came up a few times. The chain couples TRBV6-8 to TRBJ1-1; tentatively, D is TRBD1 (5 bases). The CDR3 is 13 residues long. V gave up 2 bases and J gave up 8 bases, with 12 bases separating them. Germline assignment: CDR1 MNHGY and CDR2 SAAAGT. The CDR3 is CASSYQGNREAFF. The CDR3, as DNA: TGTGCCAGCAGTTACCAGGGTAATCGGGAAGCTTTCTTT.

This chain connects TRBV18 to TRBJ1-2; TRBD1 aligns across 9 bases. The V and J ends lost 2 bases and 8 bases, in that order; junction bases with no gene match: 6. The germline CDR1 and CDR2 sequences are KGHSH and LQKENI. The CDR3 runs 14 residues. The chain's CDR3 is CASSPSGTGNGYTF. CDR3 coding DNA: TGTGCCAGCTCACCATCCGGGACAGGGAACGGCTACACCTTC.

The rearrangement uses TRBV29-1 and TRBJ2-5, with 10 nucleotides matching TRBD1. Losses at the gene ends were 7 bases for V and 0 bases for J; bases not matched to a gene: 5. This CDR3 comprises 14 residues. Germline-derived CDR1 and CDR2 are SQVTM and ANQGSEA. For the CDR3, the DNA is TGCAGCGCTCGGACAGGGGGGTACCAAGAGACCCAGTACTTC. Its protein is CSARTGGYQETQYF.

This chain connects TRBV29-1 to TRBJ2-5; D call uncertain. The V gene lost 3 bases and the J gene lost 4 bases, with 12 bases spanning the gap. Germline V gene sequence: CDR1 SQVTM, CDR2 ANQGSEA. The length of the CDR3 is 13 residues. CDR3 bases: TGCAGCGTTGAGCACCACCTTGGAGAGACCCAGTACTTC. It codes for CSVEHHLGETQYF.

The table lists this clone with a few counts. V and J are TRBV11-3 and TRBJ1-2; TRBD1 matches 7 bases. J gave up 4 bases and V 3 bases, and 11 bases lay outside the gene matches. The CDR3 extends over 16 amino acids. Looked up from germline, CDR1 is SGHNT and CDR2 is YENEEA. The CDR3 spells CASSLVSTGEIYGYTF. CDR3 nucleotides: TGTGCCAGCAGCTTGGTCTCTACAGGGGAAATCTATGGCTACACCTTC.

A few counts support this clone. V usage is TRBV7-6 and J usage is TRBJ2-2; D unclear. Germline assignment: CDR1 SGHVS and CDR2 FNYEAQ. Trimming pared 4 bases from V and 4 bases from J, leaving 10 bases between. The CDR3 consists of 14 residues. The CDR3 nucleotides are TGTGCCAGCAGCTCAGGAGTCCTCACCGGGGAGCTGTTTTTT. Translation: CASSSGVLTGELFF.